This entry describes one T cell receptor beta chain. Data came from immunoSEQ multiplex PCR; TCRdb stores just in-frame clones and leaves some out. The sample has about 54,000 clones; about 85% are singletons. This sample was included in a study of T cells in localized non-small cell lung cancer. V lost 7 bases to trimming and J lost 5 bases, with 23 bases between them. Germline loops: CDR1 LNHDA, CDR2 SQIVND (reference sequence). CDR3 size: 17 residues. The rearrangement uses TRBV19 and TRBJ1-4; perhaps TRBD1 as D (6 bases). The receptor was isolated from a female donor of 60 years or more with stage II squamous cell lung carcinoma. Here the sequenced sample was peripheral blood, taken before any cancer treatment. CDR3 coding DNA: TGTGCCAGTAAGGATGGGTGGTTTCGAAGGGGGAATGAAAAACTGTTTTTT. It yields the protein CASKDGWFRRGNEKLFF.